These T cell receptor beta chains were read from a single sample in a study of cytomegalovirus exposure and HLA in healthy donors. Sequenced by immunoSEQ multiplex PCR; TCRdb stores in-frame clones only, minus some. The sample comprises under 110,000 clones, about two thirds of which are singletons, and approximately 0.8% rests with the top ten. Sequencing input: PBMCs. These receptors were taken from a boy between 5 and 17 years old in good health and CMV-seronegative. Each CDR3 is given with its conserved first and last residue. Fields, in order: CDR3 protein, CDR3 DNA, V gene, J gene, D gene, clone size. A D gene is named only where the DNA matches it firmly. Rows may omit the clone size; those that give it use once, few, many or a size class.

CDR3 protein: CASSWGQGIRRETQYF
CDR3 DNA: TGTGCCAGCAGCTGGGGACAGGGGATTAGGAGAGAGACCCAGTACTTC
V gene: TRBV5-8
J gene: TRBJ2-5
D gene: TRBD1
clone size: NA

CDR3 protein: CSVVRQLNTEAFF
CDR3 DNA: TGCAGCGTTGTGAGGCAGTTGAACACTGAAGCTTTCTTT
V gene: TRBV29-1
J gene: TRBJ1-1
D gene: NA
clone size: NA

CDR3 protein: CASSGSGASSYEQYF
CDR3 DNA: TGTGCCAGCAGCGGATCAGGGGCCAGCTCCTACGAGCAGTACTTC
V gene: TRBV6-1
J gene: TRBJ2-7
D gene: NA
clone size: NA

CDR3 protein: CASSPRSNEKLFF
CDR3 DNA: TGTGCCAGCAGTCCTCGGTCTAATGAAAAACTGTTTTTT
V gene: TRBV6-6
J gene: TRBJ1-4
D gene: NA
clone size: NA

CDR3 protein: CASSKRQGTNEKLFF
CDR3 DNA: TGTGCCAGTAGTAAAAGACAGGGGACTAATGAAAAACTGTTTTTT
V gene: TRBV19
J gene: TRBJ1-4
D gene: TRBD1
clone size: medium-sized

CDR3 protein: CASSYRQSYEQYF
CDR3 DNA: TGTGCCAGCAGTTACAGACAGTCCTACGAGCAGTACTTC
V gene: TRBV6-5
J gene: TRBJ2-7
D gene: NA
clone size: NA

CDR3 protein: CASSGGVTGNTIYF
CDR3 DNA: TGCGCCAGTTCGGGAGGGGTGACGGGAAACACCATATATTTT
V gene: TRBV5-1
J gene: TRBJ1-3
D gene: NA
clone size: NA

CDR3 protein: CASGLYGETYEQYF
CDR3 DNA: TGTGCCAGCGGACTATACGGTGAGACCTACGAGCAGTACTTC
V gene: TRBV6-5
J gene: TRBJ2-7
D gene: NA
clone size: NA

CDR3 protein: CAWTIGLAGGPQETQYF
CDR3 DNA: TGTGCCTGGACTATAGGACTAGCGGGAGGGCCCCAAGAGACCCAGTACTTC
V gene: TRBV30
J gene: TRBJ2-5
D gene: TRBD2
clone size: NA

CDR3 protein: CASRTDRAGANVLTF
CDR3 DNA: TGTGCCAGCAGGACCGACAGGGCTGGGGCCAACGTCCTGACTTTC
V gene: TRBV2
J gene: TRBJ2-6
D gene: TRBD1
clone size: NA

CDR3 protein: CAWIGRLSHEQYF
CDR3 DNA: TGTGCCTGGATAGGCAGGTTATCCCACGAGCAGTACTTC
V gene: TRBV30
J gene: TRBJ2-7
D gene: NA
clone size: NA

CDR3 protein: CASSYGPSNQPQHF
CDR3 DNA: TGTGCCAGCAGTTACGGCCCAAGCAATCAGCCCCAGCATTTT
V gene: TRBV6-5
J gene: TRBJ1-5
D gene: NA
clone size: few

CDR3 protein: CASSEPPGTEAFF
CDR3 DNA: TGCGCCAGCAGTGAGCCCCCCGGCACTGAAGCTTTCTTT
V gene: TRBV10-2
J gene: TRBJ1-1
D gene: NA
clone size: NA

CDR3 protein: CASRYGSYSNQPQHF
CDR3 DNA: TGTGCCAGCAGATACGGGTCTTATAGCAATCAGCCCCAGCATTTT
V gene: TRBV21-1
J gene: TRBJ1-5
D gene: NA
clone size: NA

CDR3 protein: CASSLRGSSTDTQYF
CDR3 DNA: TGTGCCAGCAGCTTAAGAGGGTCTAGCACAGATACGCAGTATTTT
V gene: TRBV5-8
J gene: TRBJ2-3
D gene: NA
clone size: NA

CDR3 protein: CASSPPGHNYGYTF
CDR3 DNA: TGTGCCAGCTCACCACCAGGACATAACTATGGCTACACCTTC
V gene: TRBV18
J gene: TRBJ1-2
D gene: NA
clone size: NA

CDR3 protein: CASGYGGASETQYF
CDR3 DNA: TGTGCCAGCGGCTACGGGGGGGCCTCTGAGACCCAGTACTTC
V gene: TRBV6-6
J gene: TRBJ2-5
D gene: TRBD2
clone size: NA

CDR3 protein: CASSIQGSNQPQHF
CDR3 DNA: TGTGCCAGTAGTATACAGGGTTCCAATCAGCCCCAGCATTTT
V gene: TRBV19
J gene: TRBJ1-5
D gene: NA
clone size: NA

CDR3 protein: CASREDAYNEQFF
CDR3 DNA: TGCGCCAGTCGGGAGGATGCCTACAATGAGCAGTTCTTC
V gene: TRBV10-2
J gene: TRBJ2-1
D gene: TRBD2
clone size: NA

CDR3 protein: CASTRDTVPYEQYF
CDR3 DNA: TGTGCCAGCACCCGGGACACAGTTCCCTACGAGCAGTACTTC
V gene: TRBV28
J gene: TRBJ2-7
D gene: NA
clone size: NA

CDR3 protein: CASSYVPTRAFF
CDR3 DNA: TGTGCCAGCAGTTACGTCCCGACTAGGGCTTTCTTT
V gene: TRBV28
J gene: TRBJ1-1
D gene: NA
clone size: NA

CDR3 protein: CASSGGDRGGSPLHF
CDR3 DNA: TGTGCCAGCAGTGGAGGGGACAGGGGTGGATCACCCCTCCACTTT
V gene: TRBV2
J gene: TRBJ1-6
D gene: TRBD1
clone size: once

CDR3 protein: CASSLNGQTPSWGYTF
CDR3 DNA: TGTGCCAGCAGTTTAAACGGCCAGACTCCGTCATGGGGCTACACCTTC
V gene: TRBV27
J gene: TRBJ1-2
D gene: NA
clone size: NA

CDR3 protein: CASSVGTSGIAKNIQYF
CDR3 DNA: TGTGCCAGCAGCGTTGGGACTAGCGGGATAGCCAAAAACATTCAGTACTTC
V gene: TRBV7-8
J gene: TRBJ2-4
D gene: TRBD2
clone size: NA

CDR3 protein: CAWKPLRGANTEAFF
CDR3 DNA: TGTGCCTGGAAACCCCTACGGGGGGCGAACACTGAAGCTTTCTTT
V gene: TRBV30
J gene: TRBJ1-1
D gene: NA
clone size: NA

CDR3 protein: CASSLATGMPEQFF
CDR3 DNA: TGTGCCAGCAGCTTAGCTACGGGAATGCCTGAGCAGTTCTTC
V gene: TRBV7-8
J gene: TRBJ2-1
D gene: NA
clone size: few

CDR3 protein: CASSLFGRTEQYF
CDR3 DNA: TGTGCCAGCAGTTTGTTTGGAAGAACAGAACAGTACTTC
V gene: TRBV28
J gene: TRBJ2-7
D gene: NA
clone size: few

CDR3 protein: CATRPGVSYNEQFF
CDR3 DNA: TGTGCCACCCGCCCGGGGGTGTCGTACAATGAGCAGTTCTTC
V gene: TRBV19
J gene: TRBJ2-1
D gene: NA
clone size: NA

CDR3 protein: CASRGQGSAGELFF
CDR3 DNA: TGTGCCAGCAGGGGACAGGGGTCGGCCGGGGAGCTGTTTTTT
V gene: TRBV2
J gene: TRBJ2-2
D gene: TRBD1
clone size: NA

CDR3 protein: CASSSGTSGTRGTDTQYF
CDR3 DNA: TGTGCCAGCAGCTCCGGGACTAGCGGGACGCGGGGCACAGATACGCAGTATTTT
V gene: TRBV7-9
J gene: TRBJ2-3
D gene: TRBD2
clone size: NA

CDR3 protein: CASSSRQGYGEKLFF
CDR3 DNA: TGTGCCAGCAGCTCACGACAGGGTTACGGTGAAAAACTGTTTTTT
V gene: TRBV7-2
J gene: TRBJ1-4
D gene: TRBD1
clone size: NA

CDR3 protein: CASSLVGTSGSSYNEQFF
CDR3 DNA: TGCGCCAGCAGCTTGGTGGGGACTAGCGGGAGCTCCTACAATGAGCAGTTCTTC
V gene: TRBV5-1
J gene: TRBJ2-1
D gene: TRBD2
clone size: NA

CDR3 protein: CASSQAHTTTNEKLFF
CDR3 DNA: TGCGCCAGCAGCCAAGCCCACACCACAACTAATGAAAAACTGTTTTTT
V gene: TRBV4-1
J gene: TRBJ1-4
D gene: NA
clone size: NA

CDR3 protein: CASSEQGVGNQPQHF
CDR3 DNA: TGTGCCAGCAGTGAACAGGGGGTTGGTAATCAGCCCCAGCATTTT
V gene: TRBV6-1
J gene: TRBJ1-5
D gene: TRBD1
clone size: few

CDR3 protein: CASRFSGGRETQYF
CDR3 DNA: TGTGCCAGCAGATTTTCGGGGGGGCGGGAGACCCAGTACTTC
V gene: TRBV28
J gene: TRBJ2-5
D gene: TRBD2
clone size: few

CDR3 protein: CASRQGAGELFF
CDR3 DNA: TGTGCCAGCAGACAGGGGGCCGGGGAGCTGTTTTTT
V gene: TRBV2
J gene: TRBJ2-2
D gene: TRBD1
clone size: NA